This T cell receptor beta chain was sequenced during a study of cytomegalovirus exposure and HLA in healthy donors. V gave up 1 base and J gave up 11 bases, with 15 bases separating them. CDR3 length equals 15 residues. Germline V lookup: CDR1 SGHTA, CDR2 FQGNSA. 13 Jbeta primers and 60 Vbeta primers were used for the PCR. Assay used: immunoSEQ multiplex PCR; TCRdb lists only in-frame clones, some missing. The sample yields more than 95,000 clones, around 85% seen once. The chain has TRBV7-2 and TRBJ1-6, with D possibly being TRBD1 (5 bases). This receptor was identified in a man aged 18 to 30 in good health and CMV-seropositive. The sample was PBMCs. As DNA, the CDR3 is TGTGCCAGCAGCTTAGATCGGGCAGGGTTTCCACCCCTCCACTTT. Residues: CASSLDRAGFPPLHF.